This T cell receptor beta chain originates from a study of lymphopenia after photon versus proton radiotherapy. Assay used: immunoSEQ multiplex PCR; TCRdb lists only in-frame clones, some missing. Of around 62,000 clones listed, roughly 80% are singletons. With regard to this clone: The antigen is not known.

Germline assignment: CDR1 SGHVS and CDR2 FNYEAQ. V was cut by 5 bases and J by 7 bases, with 17 bases left in between. The CDR3 has 14 amino acids. Study-wide findings and caveats: Under photons, naive T cells and diversity fell while effector/memory populations rose.

The sample consisted of peripheral blood, taken from a patient treated with proton-based radiotherapy. The receptor comes from a man in his sixties with pancreatic cancer. The chain links TRBV7-6 to TRBJ1-1; unclear D gene. CDR3 region: CASSPLKGRNEAFF. The CDR3 bases are TGTGCCAGCAGCCCCCTGAAAGGGCGGAATGAAGCTTTCTTT.